Below are 18 T cell receptor beta chains sequenced from a single sample in a study of T cells expressing NK-cell markers. Following a re-call of the 5' RACE reads, TCRdb has one entry per CDR3 protein and lacks DNA. Recorded here are about 2,200 distinct CDR3 sequences; the top ten clones represent just under 75%. The sequencing input was blood T cells: a sorted CD56 or NKG2C T cell subset, CD4+ or CD8+ T cells, or bulk PBMC T cells (not recorded which). These receptors all come from a woman aged 18-30 years in good health.

Judged by frequency, this clonotype is medium-sized. The CDR3 sequence: CASSEQSGANVLTF. The chain carries TRBV6-1 and TRBJ2-6. The CDR3 sequence is 14 residues long. Germline V lookup: CDR1 MNHNS, CDR2 SASEGT.

This clonotype registers medium-sized (0.01 to 0.1%) by frequency. The CDR3 region is CSARDPGQNTEAFF. V is TRBV20-1 and J is TRBJ1-1; checking the TCRdb D call of TRBD1 is not possible without DNA. This CDR3 contains 14 residues. Per germline, CDR1 DFQATT and CDR2 SNEGSKA (reference sequence).

The chain recombines TRBV6-1 with TRBJ1-5; TCRdb's D gene call, TRBD1, goes unchecked for lack of DNA. This CDR3 contains 15 residues. Germline loops: CDR1 MNHNS, CDR2 SASEGT. CDR3 in amino acids: CASSDGQGAVQPQHF.

The chain is built from TRBV11-2 and TRBJ2-7; TCRdb designates TRBD1, a call that cannot be tested without DNA. The CDR3 sequence is 14 residues long. CDR1 is SGHAT, CDR2 FQNNGV, per germline. The CDR3 sequence is CASSLRDRVHEQYF.

The CDR3 sequence is CASGLEQGTEAFF. The gene calls are TRBV12-5 and TRBJ1-1; the TCRdb call, TRBD1, lacks DNA for checking. Germline CDR1 reads LGHNT; CDR2 reads FRNRAP. The CDR3 is 13 residues long.

CDR3 sequence: CASSLSTPDRAHTQYF. V and J are TRBV27 and TRBJ2-3; checking the TCRdb D call of TRBD1 is not possible without DNA. Germline CDR1 and CDR2: MNHEY and SMNVEV (reference sequence). The length of the CDR3 is 16 residues.

Here the CDR3 reads CSARSAGGEAETQYF. J is TRBJ2-5 and V is TRBV20-1; TCRdb's D gene call, TRBD2, goes unchecked for lack of DNA. This CDR3 region has 15 residues. Germline CDR1 reads DFQATT; CDR2 reads SNEGSKA (reference sequence).

This rearrangement joins TRBV7-2 to TRBJ1-3. The CDR3 totals 16 residues. Germline V gives CDR1 SGHTA, CDR2 FQGNSA. This chain's CDR3 is CASTSRYSAAGNTIYF.

The chain has TRBV27 and TRBJ1-2. Germline CDR1 is MNHEY and CDR2 is SMNVEV (reference sequence). This CDR3 is built from 14 residues. CDR3 residues: CASSLAVGYYGYTF.

This clonotype ranks as medium-sized in terms of frequency. The CDR3 sequence: CASSSVAGGDSDTQYF. V is TRBV27 and J is TRBJ2-3; TCRdb's D gene call, TRBD2, goes unchecked for lack of DNA. Germline V gene data show CDR1 as MNHEY and CDR2 as SMNVEV (reference sequence). The length of the CDR3 is 16 residues.

This rearrangement joins TRBV4-1 to TRBJ2-5; TCRdb's D gene call, TRBD1, goes unchecked for lack of DNA. Germline V gives CDR1 MGHRA, CDR2 YSYEKL. The CDR3 length is 16 residues. CDR3: CASSQQLRTAQETQYF.

The J gene is TRBJ2-5, the V gene TRBV7-2. Germline values: CDR1 SGHTA, CDR2 FQGNSA. The CDR3 length is 13 residues. This chain's CDR3 is CASSLAGVETQYF.

The V and J genes are TRBV6-1 and TRBJ2-5; TCRdb's D call of TRBD2 is untestable without DNA. In germline, CDR1 is MNHNS, CDR2 SASEGT. The CDR3 has 15 residues. The CDR3 region is CASSAATSGSQTQYF.

V gene TRBV27 combines with J gene TRBJ1-3; the TRBD1 assignment by TCRdb is unverifiable without DNA. This CDR3 is built from 17 residues. The V gene's germline CDR1 is MNHEY and CDR2 SMNVEV (reference sequence). CDR3 in amino acids: CASSPLPDRAIGNTIYF.

The chain uses TRBV12-3 or TRBV12-4 and TRBJ1-5. The CDR3 extends over 13 amino acids. CDR3 sequence: CASSLIEGQPQHF.

This clonotype is medium-sized by frequency. The V gene is TRBV3-1, the J gene TRBJ2-3; TCRdb designates TRBD1, a call that cannot be tested without DNA. This CDR3 has 17 amino acids. Germline V gives CDR1 LGHDT, CDR2 YNNKEL (reference sequence). CDR3 sequence reads: CASSLRVGGHGGDTQYF.

The V gene is TRBV14, the J gene TRBJ2-2. The CDR3 covers 16 residues. The germline V gene encodes CDR1 SGHDN and CDR2 FVKESK. The CDR3 protein is CASSEYRIANTGELFF.

This clonotype ranks as large in terms of frequency. V gene TRBV25-1 combines with J gene TRBJ1-3. Germline V gene sequence: CDR1 MGHDK, CDR2 SYGVNS. The CDR3 consists of 14 residues. The CDR3 protein is CASIEESSGNTIYF.